The sequence of this TCR beta chain was determined in a study of OX40 agonist ivuxolimab in advanced cancers. Study background: Dose-escalation patients' cancers were hepatocellular carcinoma, melanoma, renal cell or head and neck cancer. From about 20 to 80 years was the age range, with a mean of 60 years, and 65% to 90% were male. The study's findings and limits: There was clonal expansion of CD4+ and CD8+ blood T cells by week 6 at 0.1 to 3.0 mg/kg.

CDR3 length: 14 amino acids. Trimming removed 4 bases from V and 7 bases from J; junction bases left unmatched: 7. In germline, CDR1 is SGHTA, CDR2 FQGNSA. Assay: immunoSEQ multiplex PCR; the TCRdb copy retains only in-frame clones and omits some. The sample lists about 53,000 clones, approximately 84% seen once, with 4.5% to 5.5% in the top ten. For this clone: Its antigen is unidentified.

Sequences were derived from CD4+ or CD8+ T cells sorted from blood, sampled in a trial of the OX40 agonist ivuxolimab. The gene calls are TRBV7-2 and TRBJ2-5; TRBD2 aligns across 9 bases. This TCR was sampled from an adult with an advanced solid tumor such as melanoma, head and neck, liver or kidney cancer. The CDR3 protein is CASSSGLAIGTQYF. The CDR3 nucleotides read TGTGCCAGCAGCTCCGGACTAGCGATCGGGACCCAGTACTTC. Filled out from reference TRBV7-2 and TRBJ2-5, the complete variable domain reads GAGVSQSPSNKVTEKGKDVELRCDPISGHTALYWYRQSLGQGLEFLIYFQGNSAPDKSGLPSDRFSAERTGGSVSTLTIQRTQQEDSAVYLCASSSGLAIGTQYFGPGTRLLVL.